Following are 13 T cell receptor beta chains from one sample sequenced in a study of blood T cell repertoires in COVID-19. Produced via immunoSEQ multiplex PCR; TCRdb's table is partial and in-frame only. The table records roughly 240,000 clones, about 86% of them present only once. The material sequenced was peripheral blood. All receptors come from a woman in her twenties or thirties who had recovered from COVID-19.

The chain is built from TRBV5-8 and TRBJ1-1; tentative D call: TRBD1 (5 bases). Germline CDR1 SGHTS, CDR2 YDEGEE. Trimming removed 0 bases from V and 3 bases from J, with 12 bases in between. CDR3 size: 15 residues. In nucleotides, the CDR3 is TGTGCCAGCAGCTTGGATGTGAACAGGTACACTGAAGCTTTCTTT. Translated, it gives CASSLDVNRYTEAFF.

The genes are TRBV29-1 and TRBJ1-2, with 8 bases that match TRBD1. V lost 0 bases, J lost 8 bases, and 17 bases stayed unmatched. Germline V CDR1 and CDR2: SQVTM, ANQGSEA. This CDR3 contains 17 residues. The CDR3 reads CSVEESSPSPGGWGYTF. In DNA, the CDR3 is TGCAGCGTTGAAGAAAGTTCTCCCTCACCAGGGGGCTGGGGCTACACCTTC.

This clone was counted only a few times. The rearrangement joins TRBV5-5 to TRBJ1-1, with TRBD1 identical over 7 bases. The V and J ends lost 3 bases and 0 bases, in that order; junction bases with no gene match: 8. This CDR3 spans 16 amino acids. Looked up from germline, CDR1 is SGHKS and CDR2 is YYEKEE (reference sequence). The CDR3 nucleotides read TGTGCCAGCAGCTCAAACCCCGGGACAGTGAACACTGAAGCTTTCTTT. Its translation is CASSSNPGTVNTEAFF.

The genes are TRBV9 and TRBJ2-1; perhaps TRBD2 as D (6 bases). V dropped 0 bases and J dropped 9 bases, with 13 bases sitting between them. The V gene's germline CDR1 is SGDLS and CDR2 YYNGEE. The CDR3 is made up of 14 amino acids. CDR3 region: CASSVGSSGGEQFF. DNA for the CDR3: TGTGCCAGCAGCGTAGGCTCTTCCGGGGGTGAGCAGTTCTTC.

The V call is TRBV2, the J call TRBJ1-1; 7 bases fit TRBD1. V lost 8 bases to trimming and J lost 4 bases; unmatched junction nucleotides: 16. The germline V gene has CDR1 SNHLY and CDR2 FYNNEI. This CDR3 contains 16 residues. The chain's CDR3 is CASLDRKKPPSTEAFF. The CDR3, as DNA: TGTGCCAGCTTGGACAGGAAAAAGCCCCCGAGCACTGAAGCTTTCTTT.

As DNA, the CDR3 is TGTGCCAGCAGCTTGGCCCAGGGCACGAACTATGGCTACACCTTC. This encodes CASSLAQGTNYGYTF. V gene TRBV5-5 combines with J gene TRBJ1-2; a weak D match, TRBD1 (5 bases). Germline V gives CDR1 SGHKS, CDR2 YYEKEE (reference sequence). Trimming pared 0 bases from V and 2 bases from J, leaving 11 bases between. CDR3 size: 15 residues.

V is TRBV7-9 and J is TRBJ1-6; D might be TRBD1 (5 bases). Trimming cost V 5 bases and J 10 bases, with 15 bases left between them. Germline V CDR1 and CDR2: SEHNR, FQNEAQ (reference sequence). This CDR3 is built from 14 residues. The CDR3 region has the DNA TGTGCCAGCAGCCTTCAGGGTATAGGATCACCCCTCCACTTT. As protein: CASSLQGIGSPLHF.

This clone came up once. The CDR3 reads CASRPGGVGTGELFF. DNA of the CDR3: TGTGCCAGCAGGCCAGGGGGCGTAGGAACCGGGGAGCTGTTTTTT. V and J are TRBV27 and TRBJ2-2; 8 bases are shared with TRBD1. Germline loops: CDR1 MNHEY, CDR2 SMNVEV (reference sequence). Unmatched junction bases numbered 8, after V lost 6 bases and J lost 5 bases. The CDR3 is 15 residues long.

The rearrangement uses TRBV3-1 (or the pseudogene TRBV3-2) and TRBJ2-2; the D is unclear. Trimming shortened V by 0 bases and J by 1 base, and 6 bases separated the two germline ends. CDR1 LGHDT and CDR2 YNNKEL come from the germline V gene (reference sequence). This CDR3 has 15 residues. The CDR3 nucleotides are TGTGCCAGCAGCCAAGATCTTCGGAACACCGGGGAGCTGTTTTTT. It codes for CASSQDLRNTGELFF.

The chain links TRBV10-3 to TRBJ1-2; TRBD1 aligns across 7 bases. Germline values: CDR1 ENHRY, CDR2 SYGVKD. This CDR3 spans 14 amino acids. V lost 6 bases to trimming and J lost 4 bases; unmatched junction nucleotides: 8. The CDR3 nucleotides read TGTGCCATCAGCGGAACAGGGGACTTCTATGGCTACACCTTC. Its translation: CAISGTGDFYGYTF.

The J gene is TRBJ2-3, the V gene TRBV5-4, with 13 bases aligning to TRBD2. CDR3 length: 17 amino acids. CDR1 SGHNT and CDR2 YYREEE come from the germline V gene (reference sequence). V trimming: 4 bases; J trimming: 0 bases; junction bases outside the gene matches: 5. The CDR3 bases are TGTGCCAGCAGCCCGACTAGCGGGGGGTATAGCACAGATACGCAGTATTTT. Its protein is CASSPTSGGYSTDTQYF. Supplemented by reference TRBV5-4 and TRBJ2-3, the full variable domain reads ETGVTQSPTHLIKTRGQQVTLRCSSQSGHNTVSWYQQALGQGPQFIFQYYREEENGRGNFPPRFSGLQFPNYSSELNVNALELDDSALYLCASSPTSGGYSTDTQYFGPGTRLTVL.

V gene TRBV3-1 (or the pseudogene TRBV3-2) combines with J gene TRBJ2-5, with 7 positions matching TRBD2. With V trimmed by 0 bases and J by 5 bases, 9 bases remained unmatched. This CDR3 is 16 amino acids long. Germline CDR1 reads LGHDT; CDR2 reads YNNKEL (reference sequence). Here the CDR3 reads CASSQESWRGLETQYF. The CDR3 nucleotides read TGTGCCAGCAGCCAAGAGTCGTGGCGGGGGTTGGAGACCCAGTACTTC.

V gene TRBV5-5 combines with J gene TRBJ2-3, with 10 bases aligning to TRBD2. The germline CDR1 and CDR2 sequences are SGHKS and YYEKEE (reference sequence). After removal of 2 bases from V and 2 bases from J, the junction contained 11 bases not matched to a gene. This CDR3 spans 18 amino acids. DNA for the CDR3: TGTGCCAGCAGCTTTCTTAGCGGGGGGAGAATTGACACAGATACGCAGTATTTT. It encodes CASSFLSGGRIDTDTQYF.